What follows is one T cell receptor beta chain and its context. Its antigen is as yet unknown. The length of the CDR3 is 19 residues. The germline CDR1 and CDR2 sequences are SGDLS and YYNGEE. Trimming removed 4 bases from V and 5 bases from J; junction bases left unmatched: 15. Using its own MiXCR run on the 5' RACE reads, TCRdb lists one record per CDR3 protein. The data show around 500,000 distinct CDR3 sequences, 15% to 20% seen once. These data come from a study of T-cell memory formation after mild COVID-19. General study points: CD4+ clones that contracted lay mainly in CM and EM; CD8+ ones lay in EMRA. Clones that contracted from day 15 to 85 were balanced CD4/CD8, while later expanders leaned CD4+.

The TCR was taken from an adult woman who had mild COVID-19 (a few samples of this study predate the infection). Cell type and time point are not known. The V gene is TRBV9, the J gene TRBJ2-3; TRBD2 matches at 14 bases. Sequencing was done on a sample of PBMCs or a T cell subset sorted from them (not recorded which). The CDR3 protein is CASSPESKGLAGVVDTQYF. DNA of the CDR3: TGTGCCAGCAGCCCAGAGTCAAAGGGACTAGCGGGAGTGGTAGATACGCAGTATTTT.